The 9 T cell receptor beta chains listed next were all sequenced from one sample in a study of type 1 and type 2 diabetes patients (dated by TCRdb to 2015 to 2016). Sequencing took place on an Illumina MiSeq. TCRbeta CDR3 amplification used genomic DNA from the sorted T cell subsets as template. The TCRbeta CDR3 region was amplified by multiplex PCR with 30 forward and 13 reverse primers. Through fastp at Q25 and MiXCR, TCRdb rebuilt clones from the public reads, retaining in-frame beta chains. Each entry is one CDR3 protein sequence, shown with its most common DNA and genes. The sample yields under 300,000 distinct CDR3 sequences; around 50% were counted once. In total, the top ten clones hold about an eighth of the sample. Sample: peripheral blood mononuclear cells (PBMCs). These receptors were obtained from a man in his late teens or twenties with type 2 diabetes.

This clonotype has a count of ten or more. In DNA, the CDR3 is TGTGCCAGCAGCCCACGACTAGCGTGGGAGACCCAGTACTTC. Translation: CASSPRLAWETQYF. This chain links TRBV7-2 with TRBJ2-5; 8 bases fit TRBD2. The J segment lost 5 bases and the V segment lost 5 bases, leaving 7 bases of the junction unmatched. Germline V gene sequence: CDR1 SGHTA, CDR2 FQGNSA. The CDR3 is made up of 14 amino acids.

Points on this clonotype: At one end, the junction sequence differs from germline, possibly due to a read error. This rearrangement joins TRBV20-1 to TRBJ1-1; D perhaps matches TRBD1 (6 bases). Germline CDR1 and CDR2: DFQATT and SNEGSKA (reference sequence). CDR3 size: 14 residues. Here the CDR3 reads CSARGAWRNTGAFF. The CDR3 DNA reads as TGCAGTGCTAGGGGGGCATGGCGGAACACTGGAGCTTTCTTT.

CDR3 in amino acids: CASMSMLANYGYTF. CDR3 in DNA: TGTGCCAGTATGTCAATGTTAGCTAACTATGGCTACACCTTC. The V gene is TRBV19, the J gene TRBJ1-2; D gene unclear. Germline V gene sequence: CDR1 LNHDA, CDR2 SQIVND (reference sequence). The germline V and J ends were trimmed by 7 bases and 0 bases, with 12 bases remaining between them. This CDR3 has 14 amino acids.

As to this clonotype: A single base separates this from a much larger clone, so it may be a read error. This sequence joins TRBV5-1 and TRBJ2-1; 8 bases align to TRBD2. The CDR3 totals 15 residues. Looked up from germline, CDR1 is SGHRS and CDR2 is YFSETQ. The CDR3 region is CASSSGLVAANKQFF. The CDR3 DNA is TGCGCCAGCAGCTCGGGACTAGTCGCCGCCAATAAGCAGTTCTTC.

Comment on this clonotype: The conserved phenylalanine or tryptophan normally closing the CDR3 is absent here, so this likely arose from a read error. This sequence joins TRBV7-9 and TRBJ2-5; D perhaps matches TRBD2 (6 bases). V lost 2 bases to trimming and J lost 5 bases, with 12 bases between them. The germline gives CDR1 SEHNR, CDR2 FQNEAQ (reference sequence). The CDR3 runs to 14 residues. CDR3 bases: TGTGCCAGCAGCTTATCTGCGGGGAGGGAGACCCAGTACCTC. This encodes CASSLSAGRETQYL.

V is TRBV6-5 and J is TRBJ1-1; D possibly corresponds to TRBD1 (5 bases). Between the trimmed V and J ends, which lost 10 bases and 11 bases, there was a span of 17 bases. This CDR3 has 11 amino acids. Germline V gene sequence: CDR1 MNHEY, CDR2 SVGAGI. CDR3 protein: CATRDQRYAFF. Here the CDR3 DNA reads TGTGCCACCCGGGACCAACGCTATGCTTTCTTT.

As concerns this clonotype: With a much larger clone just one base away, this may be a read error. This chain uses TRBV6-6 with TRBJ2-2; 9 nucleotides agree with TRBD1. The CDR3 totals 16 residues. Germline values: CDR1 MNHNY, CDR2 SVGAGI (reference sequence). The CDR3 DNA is TGTGGCAGCAGTTACCCCACGGACAGGGGTACCGGGGAGCTGTTTTTT. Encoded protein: CGSSYPTDRGTGELFF.

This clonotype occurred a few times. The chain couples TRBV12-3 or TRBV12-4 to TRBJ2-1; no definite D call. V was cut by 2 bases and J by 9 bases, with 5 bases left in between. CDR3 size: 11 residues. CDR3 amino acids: CASSLRSEQFF. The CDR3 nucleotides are TGTGCCAGCAGTTTACGTAGTGAGCAGTTCTTC.

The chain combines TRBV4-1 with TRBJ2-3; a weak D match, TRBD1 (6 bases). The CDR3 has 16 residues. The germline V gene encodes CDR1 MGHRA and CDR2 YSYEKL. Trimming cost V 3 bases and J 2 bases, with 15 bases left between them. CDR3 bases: TGCGCCAGCAGCCAGGACTTTGGGGGCCTCACAGATACGCAGTATTTT. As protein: CASSQDFGGLTDTQYF.